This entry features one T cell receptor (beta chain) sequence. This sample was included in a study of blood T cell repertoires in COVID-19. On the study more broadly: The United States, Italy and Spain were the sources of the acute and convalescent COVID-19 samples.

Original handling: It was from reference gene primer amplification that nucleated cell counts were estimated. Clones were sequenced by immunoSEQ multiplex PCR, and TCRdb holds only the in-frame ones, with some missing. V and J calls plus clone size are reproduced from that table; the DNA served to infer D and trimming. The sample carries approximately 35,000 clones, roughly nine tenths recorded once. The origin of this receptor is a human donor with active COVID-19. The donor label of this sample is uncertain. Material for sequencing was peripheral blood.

The CDR3 sequence: CASMRQGYGELFF. For the CDR3, the DNA is TGCGCCAGCATGAGACAGGGGTACGGGGAGCTGTTTTTT. V and J are TRBV10-2 and TRBJ2-2, with 8 bases lining up with TRBD1. V lost 7 bases, J lost 7 bases, and 5 bases stayed unmatched. Per germline, CDR1 WSHSY and CDR2 SAAADI. The CDR3 has 13 amino acids.